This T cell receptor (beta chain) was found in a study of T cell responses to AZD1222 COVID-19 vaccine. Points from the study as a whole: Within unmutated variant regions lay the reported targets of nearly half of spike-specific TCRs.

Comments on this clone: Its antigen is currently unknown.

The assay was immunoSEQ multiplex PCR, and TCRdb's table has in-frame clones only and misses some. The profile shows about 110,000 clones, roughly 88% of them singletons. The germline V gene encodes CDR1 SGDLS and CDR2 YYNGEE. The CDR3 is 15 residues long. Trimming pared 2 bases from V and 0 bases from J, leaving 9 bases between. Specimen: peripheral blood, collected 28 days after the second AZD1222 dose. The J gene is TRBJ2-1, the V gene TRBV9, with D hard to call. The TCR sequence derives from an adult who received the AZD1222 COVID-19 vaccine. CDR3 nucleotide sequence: TGTGCCAGCAGCGTGGCCGTGAGCTCCTACAATGAGCAGTTCTTC. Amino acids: CASSVAVSSYNEQFF.